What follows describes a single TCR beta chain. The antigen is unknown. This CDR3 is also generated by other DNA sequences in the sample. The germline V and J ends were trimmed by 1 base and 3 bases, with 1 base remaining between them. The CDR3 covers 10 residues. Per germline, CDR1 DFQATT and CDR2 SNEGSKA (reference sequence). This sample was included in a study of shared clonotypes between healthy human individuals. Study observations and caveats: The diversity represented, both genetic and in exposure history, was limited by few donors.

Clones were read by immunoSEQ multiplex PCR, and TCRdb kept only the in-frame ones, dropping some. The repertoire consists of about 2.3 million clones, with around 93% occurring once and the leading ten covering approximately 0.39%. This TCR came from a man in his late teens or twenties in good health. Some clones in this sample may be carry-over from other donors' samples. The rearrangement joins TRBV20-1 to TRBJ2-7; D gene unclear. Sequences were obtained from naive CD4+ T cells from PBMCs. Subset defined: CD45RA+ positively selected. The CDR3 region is CSARVYEQYF. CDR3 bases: TGCAGTGCTAGAGTCTACGAGCAGTACTTC.